A single sample is the source of the 27 T cell receptor beta chains below, sequenced in a study of blood T cell repertoires in COVID-19. Repertoires were generated with immunoSEQ multiplex PCR, while TCRdb's copy carries only in-frame clones and drops some. Of about 520,000 clones in the sample, roughly 85% were seen once. The specimen sequenced was peripheral blood. The receptors shown here come from a human donor in a cohort sampled during active COVID-19.

This chain uses TRBV18 with TRBJ2-3; TRBD1 might be the D (6 bases). The CDR3 is made up of 15 amino acids. Trimming removed 8 bases from V and 2 bases from J, with 17 bases in between. Germline V CDR1 and CDR2: KGHSH, LQKENI. CDR3 sequence: CASHSTGDVTDTQYF. DNA of the CDR3: TGTGCCAGCCATTCGACAGGAGATGTCACAGATACGCAGTATTTT. Full variable domain (rest looked up from reference TRBV18 and TRBJ2-3): NAGVMQNPRHLVRRRGQEARLRCSPMKGHSHVYWYRQLPEEGLKFMVYLQKENIIDESGMPKERFSAEFPKEGPSILRIQQVVRGDSAAYFCASHSTGDVTDTQYFGPGTRLTVL.

V is TRBV19 and J is TRBJ2-2; TRBD2 aligns across 7 bases. The germline gives CDR1 LNHDA, CDR2 SQIVND (reference sequence). V was pared by 4 bases and J by 7 bases, with 12 bases of the junction left unmatched. The CDR3 runs to 16 residues. CDR3 protein: CASSKEGGAGFGELFF. CDR3 coding DNA: TGTGCCAGTAGTAAAGAGGGAGGGGCCGGTTTCGGGGAGCTGTTTTTT.

The rearrangement joins TRBV6-2 or TRBV6-3 to TRBJ2-7, with D unclear. The germline V and J ends were trimmed by 6 bases and 3 bases, with 9 bases remaining between them. This CDR3 is 12 amino acids long. The germline gives CDR1 MNHEY, CDR2 SVGEGT. The CDR3 spells CASSPYSYEQYF. The CDR3 coding sequence is TGTGCCAGCAGCCCTTACAGCTACGAGCAGTACTTC.

The V gene is TRBV7-9, the J gene TRBJ1-1, with 9 bases aligning to TRBD1. CDR1 is SEHNR and CDR2 is FQNEAQ in the germline V gene (reference sequence). The junction had 2 bases not matched to a gene; V was cut back by 5 bases and J by 1 base. The CDR3 is made up of 14 amino acids. Written as DNA, the CDR3 is TGTGCCAGCAGCGTGACAGGGGGGAACACTGAAGCTTTCTTT. Encoded protein: CASSVTGGNTEAFF.

The V and J genes are TRBV9 and TRBJ1-2, with a tentative D call TRBD1 (5 bases). V dropped 4 bases and J dropped 1 base, with 11 bases sitting between them. This CDR3 is built from 14 residues. The germline CDR1 and CDR2 sequences are SGDLS and YYNGEE. CDR3 sequence (DNA): TGTGCCAGCAGCCTCAAAGGGGATAACTATGGCTACACCTTC. It translates to CASSLKGDNYGYTF. The variable domain in full, completed from reference TRBV9 and TRBJ1-2, reads DSGVTQTPKHLITATGQRVTLRCSPRSGDLSVYWYQQSLDQGLQFLIQYYNGEERAKGNILERFSAQQFPDLHSELNLSSLELGDSALYFCASSLKGDNYGYTFGSGTRLTVV.

A few counts support this clone. The chain employs TRBV5-1 and TRBJ1-5; D perhaps matches TRBD1 (5 bases). V gave up 0 bases and J gave up 6 bases, with 10 bases separating them. Germline V gene lookup returns CDR1 SGHRS and CDR2 YFSETQ. The CDR3 extends over 14 amino acids. Here the CDR3 DNA reads TGCGCCAGCAGCTTGGAGAGGGGAGGTCAGCCCCAGCATTTT. Protein: CASSLERGGQPQHF.

This sequence joins TRBV2 and TRBJ2-3; 9 bases fit TRBD2. Germline lookup yields CDR1 SNHLY and CDR2 FYNNEI. The J segment lost 7 bases and the V segment lost 8 bases, leaving 7 bases of the junction unmatched. The CDR3 length is 13 residues. The CDR3 spells CASGGGRAYTQYF. DNA of the CDR3: TGTGCCAGCGGGGGCGGGAGGGCGTATACGCAGTATTTT.

This clone was found once. CDR3 region: CASSQDGTSGSADTQYF. For the CDR3, the DNA is TGCGCCAGCAGCCAAGATGGAACTAGCGGGAGTGCAGATACGCAGTATTTT. J is TRBJ2-3 and V is TRBV4-1; 11 bases agree with TRBD2. The germline V gene has CDR1 MGHRA and CDR2 YSYEKL. V gave up 0 bases and J gave up 4 bases; unmatched junction bases: 6. The length of the CDR3 is 17 residues.

V and J are TRBV11-3 and TRBJ1-1, with D maybe TRBD1 (6 bases). The V gene lost 2 bases and the J gene lost 3 bases, with 10 bases spanning the gap. Germline V lookup: CDR1 SGHNT, CDR2 YENEEA. This CDR3 has 14 residues. This CDR3 reads CASSLSGGHTEAFF. CDR3 coding DNA: TGTGCCAGCAGCTTATCGGGGGGCCACACTGAAGCTTTCTTT.

The chain carries TRBV28 and TRBJ2-3, with TRBD2 identical over 10 bases. Germline CDR1 is MDHEN and CDR2 is SYDVKM. V shed 4 bases, J shed 6 bases, and the junction held 4 bases outside the gene matches. The CDR3 is 14 residues long. This CDR3 reads CASSSGTSVDTQYF. The CDR3 DNA follows: TGTGCCAGCAGTTCCGGGACTAGCGTTGATACGCAGTATTTT.

This clone occurred a few times. The rearrangement uses TRBV7-8 and TRBJ2-7, with 7 nucleotides matching TRBD2. Trimming at V came to 0 bases and at J to 1 base, leaving 3 bases not matched to a gene. The CDR3 is 15 residues long. Germline loops: CDR1 SGHVS, CDR2 FQNEAQ. The CDR3 here is CASSLALAESYEQYF. In DNA, the CDR3 is TGTGCCAGCAGCTTAGCCCTAGCGGAGTCCTACGAGCAGTACTTC.

The V and J genes are TRBV3-1 (or the pseudogene TRBV3-2) and TRBJ1-1; D is unclear. This CDR3 region has 12 residues. Germline V gives CDR1 LGHDT, CDR2 YNNKEL (reference sequence). The V gene lost 3 bases and the J gene lost 4 bases, with 6 bases spanning the gap. CDR3 protein: CASSQGSTEAFF. DNA for the CDR3: TGTGCCAGCAGCCAGGGGAGCACTGAAGCTTTCTTT.

The rearrangement joins TRBV19 to TRBJ2-3, with 7 bases lining up with TRBD2. Germline lookup yields CDR1 LNHDA and CDR2 SQIVND (reference sequence). This CDR3 spans 14 amino acids. Trimming at V came to 3 bases and at J to 3 bases, leaving 3 bases not matched to a gene. In nucleotides, the CDR3 is TGTGCCAGTAGTATGCAACTAGCGACAGATACGCAGTATTTT. It specifies CASSMQLATDTQYF. Full variable domain (missing parts from reference TRBV19 and TRBJ2-3): DGGITQSPKYLFRKEGQNVTLSCEQNLNHDAMYWYRQDPGQGLRLIYYSQIVNDFQKGDIAEGYSVSREKKESFPLTVTSAQKNPTAFYLCASSMQLATDTQYFGPGTRLTVL.

V usage is TRBV5-6 and J usage is TRBJ1-2; D remains ambiguous. V was trimmed by 4 bases and J by 7 bases, leaving 20 bases between them. This CDR3 region has 15 residues. CDR1 is SGHDT, CDR2 YYEEEE, per germline. The DNA of the CDR3 is TGTGCCAGCAGCCCCCTCCCGTCGCGATCGGGTGGCTACACCTTC. Amino acids: CASSPLPSRSGGYTF.

The rearrangement joins TRBV15 to TRBJ2-3; 10 bases match TRBD2. CDR3 length equals 16 residues. Trimming cost V 5 bases and J 2 bases; bases outside gene matches: 7. CDR1 LNHNV and CDR2 YYDKDF come from the germline V gene (reference sequence). The CDR3 DNA reads as TGTGCCACCAGCGGCCGAGCGGGAGGGGTCACAGATACGCAGTATTTT. It encodes CATSGRAGGVTDTQYF.

This chain links TRBV5-1 with TRBJ1-3; D call uncertain. CDR1 is SGHRS, CDR2 YFSETQ, per germline. V lost 3 bases to trimming and J lost 0 bases, with 10 bases between them. CDR3 length: 15 amino acids. In DNA, the CDR3 is TGCGCCAGCAGCTCCAACAGTCTCTCTGGAAACACCATATATTTT. This encodes CASSSNSLSGNTIYF.

V is TRBV15 and J is TRBJ2-1, with a tentative D call TRBD2 (6 bases). Germline V gene lookup returns CDR1 LNHNV and CDR2 YYDKDF (reference sequence). Trimming cost V 0 bases and J 2 bases, with 8 bases left between them. The CDR3 is 15 residues long. The CDR3 DNA sequence: TGTGCCACCAGCAGAGATGCGGGAACCTACAATGAGCAGTTCTTC. This sequence encodes CATSRDAGTYNEQFF.

This clone was observed once. V gene TRBV29-1 combines with J gene TRBJ2-3; D is possibly TRBD1 (6 bases). The V end was cut by 4 bases, the J end by 0 bases, with 11 bases between. Per germline, CDR1 SQVTM and CDR2 ANQGSEA. The CDR3 is 14 amino acids. This CDR3 is CSVGRTASTDTQYF. Here the CDR3 DNA reads TGCAGCGTTGGAAGGACAGCTAGCACAGATACGCAGTATTTT.

V is TRBV4-2 and J is TRBJ2-1, with 15 nucleotides matching TRBD2. This CDR3 is built from 19 residues. CDR1 LGHNA and CDR2 YNFKEQ come from the germline V gene. J gave up 0 bases and V 4 bases, and 7 bases lay outside the gene matches. This CDR3 reads CASSPRGLAGGSSYNEQFF. For the CDR3, the DNA is TGTGCCAGCAGCCCCCGCGGACTAGCGGGAGGGAGCTCCTACAATGAGCAGTTCTTC.

The V gene is TRBV7-3, the J gene TRBJ2-5, with D possibly being TRBD2 (6 bases). Trimming took 5 bases from V and 2 from J, leaving 15 bases between them. The CDR3 sequence is 15 residues long. Germline V lookup: CDR1 SGHTA, CDR2 FQGTGA. The CDR3, as DNA: TGTGCCAGCAGCCTGAACGAAGGGAGGCAAGAGACCCAGTACTTC. Amino acids: CASSLNEGRQETQYF. The full variable domain, its missing parts supplied by reference TRBV7-3 and TRBJ2-5, is GAGVSQTPSNKVTEKGKYVELRCDPISGHTALYWYRQSLGQGPEFLIYFQGTGAADDSGLPNDRFFAVRPEGSVSTLKIQRTERGDSAVYLCASSLNEGRQETQYFGPGTRLLVL.

The V and J genes are TRBV28 and TRBJ2-1; maybe TRBD1 (6 bases). This CDR3 has 15 amino acids. Germline lookup yields CDR1 MDHEN and CDR2 SYDVKM. V dropped 2 bases and J dropped 5 bases, with 13 bases sitting between them. In DNA, the CDR3 is TGTGCCAGCAGTTTAGCCGGGACACAAAACAATGAGCAGTTCTTC. Translating gives CASSLAGTQNNEQFF.

The chain recombines TRBV7-9 with TRBJ1-5, with 7 positions matching TRBD1. The V segment lost 5 bases and the J segment 7 bases; nucleotides outside the gene matches: 5. The CDR3 covers 13 residues. Germline CDR1 is SEHNR and CDR2 is FQNEAQ (reference sequence). The CDR3 DNA reads TGTGCCAGCAGCGCCATCAGGGGGCAGCCCCAGCATTTT. This encodes CASSAIRGQPQHF.

The V gene is TRBV2, the J gene TRBJ1-2; 12 nucleotides match TRBD1. The CDR3 consists of 14 residues. Trimming cost V 6 bases and J 7 bases; bases outside gene matches: 6. Germline-derived CDR1 and CDR2 are SNHLY and FYNNEI. CDR3 DNA: TGTGCCAGCAGAGCGGGACAGGGGGCCGGTGGCTACACCTTC. Translation: CASRAGQGAGGYTF.

This clone came up once. The rearrangement links TRBV2 to TRBJ2-7; 8 nucleotides line up with TRBD2. The CDR3 sequence is 15 residues long. J was trimmed by 2 bases and V by 8 bases; bases with no gene match: 11. Germline values: CDR1 SNHLY, CDR2 FYNNEI. For the CDR3, the DNA is TGTGCCAGCCGGGAGGGGGTGATGGGGGCCTACGAGCAGTACTTC. It yields the protein CASREGVMGAYEQYF.

The gene calls are TRBV5-6 and TRBJ2-2; 10 nucleotides line up with TRBD2. With 4 bases clipped from V and 6 bases from J, the junction kept 12 bases outside the gene matches. CDR1 and CDR2 from the germline V gene are SGHDT and YYEEEE. This CDR3 region has 17 residues. The CDR3 nucleotides are TGTGCCAGCAGCCAACGACCTTACAGCGGGAGGGCCGGGGAGCTGTTTTTT. Protein: CASSQRPYSGRAGELFF.

J is TRBJ1-2 and V is TRBV3-1 (or the pseudogene TRBV3-2); D not resolved. This CDR3 spans 13 amino acids. Germline CDR1 and CDR2: LGHDT and YNNKEL (reference sequence). V lost 1 base to trimming and J lost 4 bases, with 7 bases between them. The chain's CDR3 is CASSQGRFYGYTF. Here the CDR3 DNA reads TGTGCCAGCAGCCAAGGCAGATTCTATGGCTACACCTTC.

This clone has only one observation. The chain links TRBV9 to TRBJ2-7; 10 positions match TRBD1. J lost 6 bases, V lost 0 bases, and 0 bases had no gene match. CDR3 size: 13 residues. Germline V CDR1 and CDR2: SGDLS, YYNGEE. CDR3: CASSVGDRGEQYF. The CDR3 nucleotides read TGTGCCAGCAGCGTAGGGGACAGGGGCGAGCAGTACTTC.